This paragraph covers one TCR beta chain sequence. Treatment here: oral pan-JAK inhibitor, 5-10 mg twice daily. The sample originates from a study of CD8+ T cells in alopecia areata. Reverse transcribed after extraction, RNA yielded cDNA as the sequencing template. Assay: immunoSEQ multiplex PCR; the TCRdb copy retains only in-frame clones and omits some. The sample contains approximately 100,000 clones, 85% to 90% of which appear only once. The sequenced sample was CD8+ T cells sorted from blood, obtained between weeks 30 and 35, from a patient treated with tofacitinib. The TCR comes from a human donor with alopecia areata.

In nucleotides, the CDR3 is TGTGCCAGCAGCTCGAAGCGGGGCCTCTACGAGCAGTACTTC. This gives the protein CASSSKRGLYEQYF. The V call is TRBV7-8, the J call TRBJ2-7; 7 bases match TRBD2. Germline loops: CDR1 SGHVS, CDR2 FQNEAQ. V trimming: 4 bases; J trimming: 3 bases; junction bases outside the gene matches: 6. The CDR3 covers 14 residues.